Following are 3 T cell receptor beta chains from one sample sequenced in a study of cytomegalovirus exposure and HLA in healthy donors. The protocol was immunoSEQ multiplex PCR, while the TCRdb copy is restricted to in-frame clones and leaves out a portion. The sample has about 88,000 clones; less than 90% are singletons. The sequenced material came from PBMCs. The receptors derive from a woman between 18 and 30 years old in good health and CMV-seropositive.

The V call is TRBV6-6, the J call TRBJ1-5; no reliable D call. This CDR3 contains 14 residues. Trimming removed 7 bases at V and 1 base at J, with 11 bases between. Germline V lookup: CDR1 MNHNY, CDR2 SVGAGI (reference sequence). The CDR3 region has the DNA TGTGCCAGCAACTCCCAGAGGAGCAATCAGCCCCAGCATTTT. This encodes CASNSQRSNQPQHF.

The gene calls are TRBV13 and TRBJ2-7; TRBD2 agrees at 9 bases. CDR1 is PRHDT and CDR2 is FYEKMQ in the germline V gene (reference sequence). CDR3 size: 16 residues. The junction had 7 bases not matched to a gene; V was cut back by 0 bases and J by 4 bases. The CDR3 sequence: CASSLGDLAGLYEQYF. The CDR3 DNA follows: TGTGCCAGCAGCTTAGGCGACCTAGCGGGGTTATACGAGCAGTACTTC. Based on the CDR3 plus reference TRBV13 and TRBJ2-7, the full variable domain is AAGVIQSPRHLIKEKRETATLKCYPIPRHDTVYWYQQGPGQDPQFLISFYEKMQSDKGSIPDRFSAQQFSDYHSELNMSSLELGDSALYFCASSLGDLAGLYEQYFGPGTRLTVT.

The chain recombines TRBV5-5 with TRBJ1-2; 7 bases match TRBD1. CDR3 length: 15 amino acids. Germline loops: CDR1 SGHKS, CDR2 YYEKEE (reference sequence). V gave up 6 bases and J gave up 0 bases; unmatched junction bases: 8. CDR3 nucleotides: TGTGCCAGCACCCAGGGACAGATCACTAACTATGGCTACACCTTC. Amino acids: CASTQGQITNYGYTF. Supplemented by reference TRBV5-5 and TRBJ1-2, the full variable domain reads DAGVTQSPTHLIKTRGQQVTLRCSPISGHKSVSWYQQVLGQGPQFIFQYYEKEERGRGNFPDRFSARQFPNYSSELNVNALLLGDSALYLCASTQGQITNYGYTFGSGTRLTVV.